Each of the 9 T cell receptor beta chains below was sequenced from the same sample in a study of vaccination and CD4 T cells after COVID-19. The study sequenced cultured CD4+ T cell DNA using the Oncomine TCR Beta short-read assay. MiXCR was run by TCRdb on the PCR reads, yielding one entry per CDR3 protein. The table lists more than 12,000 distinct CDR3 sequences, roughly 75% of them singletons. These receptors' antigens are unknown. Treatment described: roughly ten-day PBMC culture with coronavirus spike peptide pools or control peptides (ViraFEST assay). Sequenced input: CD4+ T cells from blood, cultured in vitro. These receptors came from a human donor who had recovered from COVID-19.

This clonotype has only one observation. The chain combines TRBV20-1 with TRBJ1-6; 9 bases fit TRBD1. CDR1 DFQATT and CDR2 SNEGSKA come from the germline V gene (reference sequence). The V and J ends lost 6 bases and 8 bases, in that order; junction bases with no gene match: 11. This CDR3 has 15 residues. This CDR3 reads CSATTSGQGYSPLHF. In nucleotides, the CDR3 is TGCAGTGCAACCACGTCGGGACAGGGCTATTCACCCCTCCACTTT.

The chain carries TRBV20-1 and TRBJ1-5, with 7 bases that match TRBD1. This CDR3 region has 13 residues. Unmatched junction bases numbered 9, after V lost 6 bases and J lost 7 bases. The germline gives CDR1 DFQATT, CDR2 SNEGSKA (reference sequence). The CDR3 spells CSAKQGPGQPQHF. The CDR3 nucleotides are TGCAGTGCCAAACAGGGGCCCGGACAGCCCCAGCATTTT.

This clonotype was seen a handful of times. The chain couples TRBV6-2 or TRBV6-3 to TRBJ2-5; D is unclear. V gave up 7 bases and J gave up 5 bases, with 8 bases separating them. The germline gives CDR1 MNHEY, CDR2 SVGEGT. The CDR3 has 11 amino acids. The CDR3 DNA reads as TGTGCCAGCACAGGATGGGAGACCCAGTACTTC. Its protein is CASTGWETQYF.

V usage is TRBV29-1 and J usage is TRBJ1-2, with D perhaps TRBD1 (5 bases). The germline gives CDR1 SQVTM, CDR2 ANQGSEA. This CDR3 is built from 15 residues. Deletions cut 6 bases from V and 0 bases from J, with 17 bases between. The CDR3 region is CSVTALGVANYGYTF. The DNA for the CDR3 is TGCAGCGTCACGGCATTGGGGGTAGCTAACTATGGCTACACCTTC.

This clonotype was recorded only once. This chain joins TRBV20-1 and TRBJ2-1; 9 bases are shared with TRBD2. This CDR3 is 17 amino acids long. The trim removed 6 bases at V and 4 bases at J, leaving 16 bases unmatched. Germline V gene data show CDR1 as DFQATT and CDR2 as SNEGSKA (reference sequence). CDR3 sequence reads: CSANTGGAGGRYNEQFF. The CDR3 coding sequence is TGCAGTGCCAACACCGGGGGAGCGGGAGGCCGATACAATGAGCAGTTCTTC.

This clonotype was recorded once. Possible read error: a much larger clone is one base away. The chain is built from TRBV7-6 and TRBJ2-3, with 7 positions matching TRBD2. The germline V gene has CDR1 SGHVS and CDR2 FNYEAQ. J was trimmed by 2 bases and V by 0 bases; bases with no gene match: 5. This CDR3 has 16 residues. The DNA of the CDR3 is TGTGCCAGCAGCTTAGCTCCGGGAGGACACACAGATACGCAGTATTTT. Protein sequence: CASSLAPGGHTDTQYF.

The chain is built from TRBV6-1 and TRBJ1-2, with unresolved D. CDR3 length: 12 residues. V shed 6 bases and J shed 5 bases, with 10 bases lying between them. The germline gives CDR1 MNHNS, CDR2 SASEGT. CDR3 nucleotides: TGTGCCAGCAGGCTCCACGAATATGGCTACACCTTC. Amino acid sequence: CASRLHEYGYTF.

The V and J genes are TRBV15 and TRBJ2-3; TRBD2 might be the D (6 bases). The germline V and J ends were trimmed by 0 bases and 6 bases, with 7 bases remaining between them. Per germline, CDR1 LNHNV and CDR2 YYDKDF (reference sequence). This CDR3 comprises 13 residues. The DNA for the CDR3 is TGTGCCACCAGCAGAGATCGGGGGGATACGCAGTATTTT. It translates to CATSRDRGDTQYF.

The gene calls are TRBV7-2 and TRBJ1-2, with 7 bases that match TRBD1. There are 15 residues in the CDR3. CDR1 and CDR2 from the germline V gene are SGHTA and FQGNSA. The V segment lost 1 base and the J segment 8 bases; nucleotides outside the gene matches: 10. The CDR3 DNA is TGTGCCAGCAGCTTAGTGGCAGGGGGAGCCTTGGGCTACACCTTC. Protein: CASSLVAGGALGYTF.